This TCR beta chain derives from a study of blood T cell repertoires in COVID-19 (dated by TCRdb to 2018 to 2021). For context, the study as a whole: Samples from collaborators originated in the United States, Italy and Spain and spanned both the acute and convalescent phases of COVID-19. The prospective study material was composed of cDNA or gDNA derived from T cells, B-cell-depleted T cells, or PBMCs. Deeply sampled blood TCRbeta repertoires from subjects exposed to, actively infected with, or recovered from COVID-19 were included in the dataset. The repertoires were released in a freely available public database meant as a resource for research on the immune response to SARS-CoV-2. The samples were drawn from two sources: the first 160 participants of the ongoing ImmuneRACE study, and 1,254 subjects contributed by 6 global collaborators. A de-identified subject ID, COVID-19 status, age in years and sex were almost always included in the sample metadata. Where available, HLA class I and class II types were taken from metadata supplied by the sample provider and were not determined by assay-based typing.

General study outcomes and caveats: The quantity of clinical and demographic metadata differed by source and by participant and was supplied without curation.

Trimming costs V 1 base and J 6 bases, and their ends lie 12 bases apart. Looking up the germline V gene yields CDR1 SGHAT and CDR2 FQNNGV. The CDR3 numbers 15 residues from cysteine through phenylalanine. Only the CDR3 portion is preserved as DNA: 45 bases, with reading frame beginning at the first base. Enrolling through a virtual design, the prospective study's participants ranged in age from roughly 18 to 95 years and lived across some 22 United States geographic areas. To assign participants to cohorts, the prospective study relied on clinical history that participants themselves reported in a screening survey and a study questionnaire. For ImmuneRACE Cohort 3, a participant was defined as recovered based on two consecutive negative NP/OP PCR tests, clearance by a healthcare professional, or resolution of symptoms. In the prospective study, mobile phlebotomists collected whole blood, serum and a nasopharyngeal or oropharyngeal swab from each participant. Additional blood draws and questionnaires over a roughly two-month period could optionally be provided by prospective study participants. Blood samples from the prospective study were shipped frozen or at room temperature prior to DNA extraction.

About this clone: The antigen it binds to is not known. No much larger clone is present one base from it, and per-base qualities are unavailable.

TCRbeta CDR3 regions were amplified from genomic DNA by means of the immunoSEQ Assay, a bias-controlled multiplex PCR. In the source study's methods: The number of nucleated cells in each sample was estimated from the amplification of reference gene primers within the assay. Sequence reads were collapsed and filtered to measure the absolute abundance of every unique TCRbeta CDR3 rearrangement. Productive Simpson clonality was computed per sample as the square root of Simpson's diversity index over productive rearrangements. TCRdb mirrors the immuneACCESS table, restricted to in-frame sequences. Some clones are absent from its copies; in checked studies, under half trace to an unresolved V gene, and the reason for the others is unknown. V, J and clone size were drawn from that table, and D and trimming were deduced from the DNA. The sample table records 490,000 or so clones; approximately 90% of these occur just once. Jointly, the top ten make up around 8% of the sample.

The source is a woman aged 55-70 years who had recovered from COVID-19. The material sequenced was PBMCs or T cells enriched from blood (not recorded which). The chain links TRBV11-2 with TRBJ2-2; TRBD1 is a weak D gene call, 6 bases matching. The CDR3 protein is CASSLGTQGAGELFF. DNA sequence: TGTGCCAGCAGCTTAGGGACACAGGGAGCCGGGGAGCTGTTTTTT.